Below are 3 T cell receptor beta chains sequenced from a single sample in a study of shared clonotypes between healthy human individuals. Repertoires were generated with immunoSEQ multiplex PCR, while TCRdb's copy carries only in-frame clones and drops some. The sample yields 170,000 or so clones, over 50% seen once. The specimen was memory CD4+ T cells sorted from blood. Subset meaning: CD45RA-negative fraction. The receptors stem from a man younger than 40 in good health.

This clone appeared a few times. V usage is TRBV28 and J usage is TRBJ1-2; 7 bases are a match to TRBD1. Germline loops: CDR1 MDHEN, CDR2 SYDVKM. This CDR3 is 15 amino acids long. After removal of 5 bases from V and 7 bases from J, the junction contained 13 bases not matched to a gene. In nucleotides, the CDR3 is TGTGCCAGCAGTCCAGGGGGGGCCCTCCGACTTGGCTACACCTTC. It specifies CASSPGGALRLGYTF.

On this clone: At one end the junction does not follow the germline gene, possibly because of a read error. The CDR3 bases are TGTGCCAGCAGATTAGGGGATATAAGAACAGATACGCAGTATTTT. Translating gives CASRLGDIRTDTQYF. The V gene is TRBV7-2, the J gene TRBJ2-3; maybe TRBD1 (5 bases). The CDR3 consists of 15 residues. In germline, CDR1 is SGHTA, CDR2 FQGNSA.

This chain uses TRBV20-1 with TRBJ2-3; no clear D gene. The CDR3 is 11 amino acids. CDR1 is DFQATT and CDR2 is SNEGSKA in the germline V gene (reference sequence). Trimming removed 4 bases at V and 8 bases at J, with 10 bases between. The CDR3 loop is CSANHHPTQYF. CDR3 DNA sequence: TGCAGTGCTAACCATCATCCTACGCAGTATTTT.